The 14 T cell receptor beta chains in this list originate from one sample, sequenced in a study of identical twins. TCRdb reprocessed the 5' RACE reads with MiXCR, giving one entry per CDR3 protein. The data hold 600,000 to 850,000 distinct CDR3 sequences, with 15% to 20% observed a single time. The sample was also linked to a second study, of T cells expressing NK-cell markers.

The sequenced material came from PBMCs. These receptors originate from a woman aged 18-29 years in good health.

A few counts support this clonotype. The chain recombines TRBV5-1 with TRBJ1-1; D perhaps matches TRBD1 (5 bases). Germline V CDR1 and CDR2: SGHRS, YFSETQ. This CDR3 has 12 amino acids. V was pared by 7 bases and J by 5 bases, with 12 bases between. CDR3 DNA: TGCGCCAGCTACCTGGAGGGGACTGAAGCTTTCTTT. This codes for CASYLEGTEAFF.

This clonotype was picked up a small number of times. The V and J genes are TRBV11-2 and TRBJ2-3, with 7 positions matching TRBD1. CDR1 and CDR2 (germline): SGHAT, FQNNGV. The CDR3 has 18 amino acids. V dropped 1 base and J dropped 0; count of bases not matched to a gene: 10. The CDR3 loop is CASSLGGRDRASTDTQYF. The CDR3 nucleotides are TGTGCCAGCAGCTTAGGAGGACGGGACAGAGCTAGCACAGATACGCAGTATTTT.

The genes are TRBV18 and TRBJ1-1; the D gene is possibly TRBD1 (5 bases). Trimming pared 3 bases from V and 8 bases from J, leaving 16 bases between. The CDR3 consists of 14 residues. Germline CDR1 is KGHSH and CDR2 is LQKENI. For the CDR3, the DNA is TGTGCCAGCTCACCTATGGGGCCCCAGGTCGAAGCTTTCTTT. It specifies CASSPMGPQVEAFF.

The sample holds a few counts of this clonotype. The V gene is TRBV15, the J gene TRBJ2-7, with a tentative D call TRBD2 (5 bases). The V gene's germline CDR1 is LNHNV and CDR2 YYDKDF (reference sequence). Between the trimmed V and J ends, which lost 5 bases and 4 bases, there was a span of 21 bases. There are 16 residues in the CDR3. The CDR3 region has the DNA TGTGCCACCAGCCCGGGAATATTGGGTGCAGGTTACGAGCAGTACTTC. Translating it yields CATSPGILGAGYEQYF.

Only a few counts were recorded for this clonotype. V usage is TRBV10-2 and J usage is TRBJ1-4, with no clear D. V was clipped by 5 bases and J by 8 bases, with 15 bases between them. The CDR3 length is 14 residues. Germline V gene data show CDR1 as WSHSY and CDR2 as SAAADI. In nucleotides, the CDR3 is TGCGCCAGCAGTTCCCGGGCCAAGGACGAAAAACTGTTTTTT. Protein: CASSSRAKDEKLFF.

This chain connects TRBV15 to TRBJ2-3; D is unresolved. The CDR3 runs 13 residues. Germline lookup yields CDR1 LNHNV and CDR2 YYDKDF (reference sequence). Trimming removed 8 bases at V and 0 bases at J, with 9 bases between. CDR3 in amino acids: CATSAASTDTQYF. CDR3 DNA sequence: TGTGCCACCTCGGCCGCGAGCACAGATACGCAGTATTTT.

This clonotype was seen more than once but under ten times. V is TRBV10-3 and J is TRBJ2-1, with TRBD2 as a possible D gene (6 bases). Germline V gene sequence: CDR1 ENHRY, CDR2 SYGVKD. V was shortened by 0 bases and J by 8 bases, with 14 bases between the two germline ends. The CDR3 loop spans 15 amino acids. CDR3 coding DNA: TGTGCCATCAGTGAGTCCGCCGGGAGAAATTATGAGCAGTTCTTC. Protein: CAISESAGRNYEQFF.

This clonotype has just a few counts. The rearrangement uses TRBV7-2 and TRBJ2-5; 9 nucleotides match TRBD1. This CDR3 is 15 amino acids long. The junction had 7 bases not matched to a gene; V was cut back by 5 bases and J by 3 bases. Per germline, CDR1 SGHTA and CDR2 FQGNSA. CDR3 DNA: TGTGCCAGCAGCACAAGCGGGACAGGGAAAGAGACCCAGTACTTC. Protein: CASSTSGTGKETQYF.

This clonotype was counted many times. The rearrangement uses TRBV28 and TRBJ2-7; a possible D gene is TRBD1 (6 bases). The CDR3 has 16 amino acids. Looked up from germline, CDR1 is MDHEN and CDR2 is SYDVKM. Trimming took off 6 bases at V and 2 bases at J, with 20 bases between the two ends. CDR3 loop: CASSRQTGTIPYEQYF. In DNA form, the CDR3 reads TGTGCCAGCAGCCGTCAAACCGGGACAATCCCCTACGAGCAGTACTTC.

This CDR3 is CASTKRGGLSTEAFF. In nucleotides, the CDR3 is TGTGCCAGCACCAAAAGGGGGGGGTTGAGCACTGAAGCTTTCTTT. The chain recombines TRBV3-1 with TRBJ1-1; D may be TRBD1 (6 bases). CDR1 and CDR2 (germline): LGHDT, YNNKEL (reference sequence). The CDR3 runs to 15 residues. V gave up 7 bases and J gave up 4 bases, with 19 bases separating them.

The rearrangement uses TRBV3-1 and TRBJ1-5; D ambiguous. Per the germline V gene, CDR1 is LGHDT and CDR2 is YNNKEL (reference sequence). The length of the CDR3 is 15 residues. V lost 1 base to trimming and J lost 1 base, with 8 bases between them. The CDR3 sequence: CASSQASQSNQPQHF. CDR3 DNA: TGTGCCAGCAGCCAAGCCTCACAGAGCAATCAGCCCCAGCATTTT.

This clonotype has more than one count but fewer than ten. The CDR3, as DNA: TGTGCCAGCAGACCCGGACAGCGATTGAGTCAGCCCCAGCATTTT. Protein sequence: CASRPGQRLSQPQHF. The V and J genes are TRBV6-2 or TRBV6-3 and TRBJ1-5; D might be TRBD1 (6 bases). Germline-derived CDR1 and CDR2 are MNHEY and SVGEGT. The CDR3 is made up of 15 amino acids. The V gene lost 6 bases and the J gene lost 6 bases, with 18 bases spanning the gap.

The chain recombines TRBV15 with TRBJ1-1; D not resolved. V lost 3 bases, J lost 6 bases, and 17 bases lay in between. CDR1 and CDR2 (germline): LNHNV, YYDKDF (reference sequence). The CDR3 runs to 15 residues. The CDR3 coding sequence is TGTGCCACCAGCAGCCCGGACCGCCAACGCGCTGAAGCTTTCTTT. This sequence encodes CATSSPDRQRAEAFF. The variable domain in full, with the rest retrieved from reference TRBV15 and TRBJ1-1, is DAMVIQNPRYQVTQFGKPVTLSCSQTLNHNVMYWYQQKSSQAPKLLFHYYDKDFNNEADTPDNFQSRRPNTSFCFLDIRSPGLGDTAMYLCATSSPDRQRAEAFFGQGTRLTVV.

In its sample, this clonotype was seen a few times. The CDR3 bases are TGTGCCAGCAGCCAAGATGCCGACACCGGGGAGCTGTTTTTT. Translating it yields CASSQDADTGELFF. This sequence joins TRBV4-2 and TRBJ2-2; D not certain. With 0 bases removed from V and 3 bases from J, the gap between germline ends came to 5 bases. CDR3 length: 14 residues. CDR1 is LGHNA, CDR2 YNFKEQ, per germline.